The 18 T cell receptor beta chains below come from one sample, sequenced in a study of blood T cell repertoires in COVID-19. Clones were sequenced by immunoSEQ multiplex PCR, and TCRdb holds only the in-frame ones, with some missing. The sample lists approximately 160,000 clones; roughly 90% were seen once. The sample was peripheral blood. The receptors were gathered from a man aged 50 to 59 with acute or convalescent COVID-19.

Here the CDR3 reads CASSRGERLAGRYTNTGELFF. For the CDR3, the DNA is TGTGCCAGCAGTCGGGGGGAGCGACTAGCGGGGCGCTATACGAACACCGGGGAGCTGTTTTTT. The genes are TRBV3-1 (or the pseudogene TRBV3-2) and TRBJ2-2, with 11 bases identical to TRBD2. V shed 6 bases and J 0 bases; nucleotides not matched to a gene: 18. Per germline, CDR1 LGHDT and CDR2 YNNKEL (reference sequence). The CDR3 is 21 residues long.

The chain uses TRBV6-1 and TRBJ2-1; 9 bases agree with TRBD2. Trimming at V came to 3 bases and at J to 6 bases, leaving 6 bases not matched to a gene. The germline CDR1 and CDR2 sequences are MNHNS and SASEGT. The CDR3 contains 15 residues. The CDR3 nucleotides read TGTGCCAGCAGTGACCGACTAGCGGTCGGCAATGAGCAGTTCTTC. As protein: CASSDRLAVGNEQFF.

V is TRBV6-1 and J is TRBJ1-1; no clear D. Germline CDR1 reads MNHNS; CDR2 reads SASEGT. With 2 bases removed from V and 0 bases from J, the gap between germline ends came to 4 bases. CDR3 length: 13 amino acids. CDR3 in DNA: TGTGCCAGCAGTGAAACATTGAACACTGAAGCTTTCTTT. It yields the protein CASSETLNTEAFF.

V and J are TRBV19 and TRBJ2-3; possibly TRBD1 for D (5 bases). Trimming cost V 5 bases and J 6 bases, with 21 bases left between them. The germline V gene has CDR1 LNHDA and CDR2 SQIVND (reference sequence). The CDR3 contains 16 residues. The CDR3 is CASSAWTPNERDTQYF. DNA for the CDR3: TGTGCCAGTAGTGCGTGGACACCTAATGAACGGGATACGCAGTATTTT.

The V gene is TRBV11-2, the J gene TRBJ2-1; 13 bases map to TRBD2. CDR3 length equals 15 residues. Unmatched junction bases numbered 5, after V lost 3 bases and J lost 9 bases. Germline-derived CDR1 and CDR2 are SGHAT and FQNNGV. CDR3 in amino acids: CASSLRLAGGVEQFF. The CDR3, as DNA: TGTGCCAGCAGCTTGAGACTAGCGGGAGGAGTTGAGCAGTTCTTC.

The chain combines TRBV30 with TRBJ1-3; D is uncertain. The germline V and J ends were trimmed by 1 base and 8 bases, with 6 bases remaining between them. The V gene's germline CDR1 is GTSNPN and CDR2 SVGIG (reference sequence). The CDR3 is 11 residues long. The CDR3 DNA reads as TGTGCCTGGAGTGGTCCGGACACCATATATTTT. It specifies CAWSGPDTIYF.

The chain employs TRBV6-2 or TRBV6-3 and TRBJ1-5, with 7 nucleotides matching TRBD1. From germline, CDR1 is MNHEY and CDR2 SVGEGT. This CDR3 contains 16 residues. V lost 2 bases and J lost 2; bases outside the gene matches: 6. The CDR3 nucleotides read TGTGCCAGCAGTTACCGTACAGGGGTTGGCAATCAGCCCCAGCATTTT. This encodes CASSYRTGVGNQPQHF.

V usage is TRBV9 and J usage is TRBJ2-2; the D gene is possibly TRBD2 (5 bases). Germline-derived CDR1 and CDR2 are SGDLS and YYNGEE. The CDR3 runs to 13 residues. Trimming pared 7 bases from V and 4 bases from J, leaving 11 bases between. The CDR3 here is CASEGGGTGELFF. As DNA, the CDR3 is TGTGCCAGCGAGGGTGGTGGCACCGGGGAGCTGTTTTTT.

The V gene is TRBV28, the J gene TRBJ1-1; D perhaps matches TRBD1 (5 bases). V lost 4 bases and J lost 1, with 7 bases in between. In germline, CDR1 is MDHEN, CDR2 SYDVKM. This CDR3 spans 13 amino acids. CDR3 sequence (DNA): TGTGCCAGCAGTTGGGGGGGGAACACTGAAGCTTTCTTT. Amino acid sequence: CASSWGGNTEAFF.

The chain is built from TRBV5-6 and TRBJ1-2, with 12 bases identical to TRBD1. Germline CDR1 SGHDT, CDR2 YYEEEE. Unmatched junction bases numbered 3, after V lost 4 bases and J lost 2 bases. The CDR3 sequence is 15 residues long. DNA for the CDR3: TGTGCCAGCAGCCAGGGACAGGGGGCAAACTATGGCTACACCTTC. This sequence encodes CASSQGQGANYGYTF.

This chain joins TRBV28 and TRBJ1-1, with D possibly being TRBD1 (6 bases). CDR1 is MDHEN, CDR2 SYDVKM, per germline. The V end lost 6 bases, the J end lost 0 bases, and 17 bases lay between the germline ends. The length of the CDR3 is 16 residues. CDR3: CASSAQGNRVNTEAFF. As DNA, the CDR3 is TGTGCCAGCAGCGCCCAAGGAAACAGGGTGAACACTGAAGCTTTCTTT. Supplemented by reference TRBV28 and TRBJ1-1, the full variable domain reads DVKVTQSSRYLVKRTGEKVFLECVQDMDHENMFWYRQDPGLGLRLIYFSYDVKMKEKGDIPEGYSVSREKKERFSLILESASTNQTSMYLCASSAQGNRVNTEAFFGQGTRLTVV.

This rearrangement joins TRBV27 to TRBJ2-3, with 7 bases aligning to TRBD2. Trimming took 6 bases from V and 6 from J; bases not matched to a gene: 12. CDR1 and CDR2 (germline): MNHEY, SMNVEV (reference sequence). The CDR3 spans 15 residues. CDR3 in DNA: TGTGCCAGCAGCCAGAGCGGGATCCCAAAGGATACGCAGTATTTT. Translation: CASSQSGIPKDTQYF.

The chain joins TRBV9 to TRBJ2-3; D gene ambiguous. The germline CDR1 and CDR2 sequences are SGDLS and YYNGEE. The CDR3 runs to 14 residues. Trimming took 0 bases from V and 2 from J, leaving 7 bases between them. The CDR3 sequence: CASSVGPSTDTQYF. CDR3 bases: TGTGCCAGCAGCGTAGGGCCCTCCACAGATACGCAGTATTTT.

The rearrangement joins TRBV5-1 to TRBJ1-2, with no clear D. The germline CDR1 and CDR2 sequences are SGHRS and YFSETQ. Trimming removed 3 bases at V and 3 bases at J, with 9 bases between. The CDR3 sequence is 13 residues long. CDR3 amino acids: CASSSAGDYGYTF. The CDR3 DNA sequence: TGCGCCAGCAGCTCAGCCGGGGACTATGGCTACACCTTC.

The chain links TRBV30 to TRBJ1-1; no firm D call. Trimming took off 2 bases at V and 5 bases at J, with 9 bases between the two ends. CDR1 is GTSNPN, CDR2 SVGIG, per germline (reference sequence). This CDR3 is 12 amino acids long. CDR3 sequence (DNA): TGTGCCTGGAGTTATACCGGGACTGAAGCTTTCTTT. This gives the protein CAWSYTGTEAFF.

The V gene is TRBV7-3, the J gene TRBJ2-5, with TRBD2 as a possible D gene (6 bases). The CDR3 is 13 amino acids. Trimming pared 5 bases from V and 2 bases from J, leaving 9 bases between. Germline CDR1 reads SGHTA; CDR2 reads FQGTGA. The CDR3 protein is CASSRGEQETQYF. CDR3 in DNA: TGTGCCAGCAGCCGCGGGGAACAAGAGACCCAGTACTTC.

The V and J genes are TRBV5-1 and TRBJ1-1; 10 bases are a match to TRBD1. Germline V lookup: CDR1 SGHRS, CDR2 YFSETQ. CDR3 size: 14 residues. Unmatched junction bases numbered 2, after V lost 1 base and J lost 5 bases. CDR3: CASSLRGQGTEAFF. The CDR3 region has the DNA TGCGCCAGCAGCTTGAGGGGACAGGGGACTGAAGCTTTCTTT.

The gene calls are TRBV19 and TRBJ1-1; TRBD1 aligns across 7 bases. The CDR3 is 14 residues long. The germline gives CDR1 LNHDA, CDR2 SQIVND (reference sequence). Trimming at V came to 6 bases and at J to 5 bases, leaving 9 bases not matched to a gene. CDR3 nucleotide sequence: TGTGCCAGTAGGACAGGGAGGATTAAGACTGAAGCTTTCTTT. This gives the protein CASRTGRIKTEAFF.